The sequence of this TCR beta chain was determined in a study of blood T cell repertoires in COVID-19. The repertoire was sequenced with immunoSEQ multiplex PCR; TCRdb's copy has only in-frame clones and lacks some. The sample has approximately 160,000 clones, 80% to 90% seen once. Germline assignment: CDR1 MGHRA and CDR2 YSYEKL. CDR3 length: 14 amino acids. V shed 0 bases and J 13 bases; nucleotides not matched to a gene: 7. The chain is built from TRBV4-1 and TRBJ2-1; 9 positions agree with TRBD2. The source of this sequence is a man aged 35-49 years who had recovered from COVID-19. The sequencing sample was made of peripheral blood. Here the CDR3 reads CASSQEEGGGEQFF. Here the CDR3 DNA reads TGCGCCAGCAGCCAAGAGGAGGGCGGGGGGGAACAGTTCTTC.